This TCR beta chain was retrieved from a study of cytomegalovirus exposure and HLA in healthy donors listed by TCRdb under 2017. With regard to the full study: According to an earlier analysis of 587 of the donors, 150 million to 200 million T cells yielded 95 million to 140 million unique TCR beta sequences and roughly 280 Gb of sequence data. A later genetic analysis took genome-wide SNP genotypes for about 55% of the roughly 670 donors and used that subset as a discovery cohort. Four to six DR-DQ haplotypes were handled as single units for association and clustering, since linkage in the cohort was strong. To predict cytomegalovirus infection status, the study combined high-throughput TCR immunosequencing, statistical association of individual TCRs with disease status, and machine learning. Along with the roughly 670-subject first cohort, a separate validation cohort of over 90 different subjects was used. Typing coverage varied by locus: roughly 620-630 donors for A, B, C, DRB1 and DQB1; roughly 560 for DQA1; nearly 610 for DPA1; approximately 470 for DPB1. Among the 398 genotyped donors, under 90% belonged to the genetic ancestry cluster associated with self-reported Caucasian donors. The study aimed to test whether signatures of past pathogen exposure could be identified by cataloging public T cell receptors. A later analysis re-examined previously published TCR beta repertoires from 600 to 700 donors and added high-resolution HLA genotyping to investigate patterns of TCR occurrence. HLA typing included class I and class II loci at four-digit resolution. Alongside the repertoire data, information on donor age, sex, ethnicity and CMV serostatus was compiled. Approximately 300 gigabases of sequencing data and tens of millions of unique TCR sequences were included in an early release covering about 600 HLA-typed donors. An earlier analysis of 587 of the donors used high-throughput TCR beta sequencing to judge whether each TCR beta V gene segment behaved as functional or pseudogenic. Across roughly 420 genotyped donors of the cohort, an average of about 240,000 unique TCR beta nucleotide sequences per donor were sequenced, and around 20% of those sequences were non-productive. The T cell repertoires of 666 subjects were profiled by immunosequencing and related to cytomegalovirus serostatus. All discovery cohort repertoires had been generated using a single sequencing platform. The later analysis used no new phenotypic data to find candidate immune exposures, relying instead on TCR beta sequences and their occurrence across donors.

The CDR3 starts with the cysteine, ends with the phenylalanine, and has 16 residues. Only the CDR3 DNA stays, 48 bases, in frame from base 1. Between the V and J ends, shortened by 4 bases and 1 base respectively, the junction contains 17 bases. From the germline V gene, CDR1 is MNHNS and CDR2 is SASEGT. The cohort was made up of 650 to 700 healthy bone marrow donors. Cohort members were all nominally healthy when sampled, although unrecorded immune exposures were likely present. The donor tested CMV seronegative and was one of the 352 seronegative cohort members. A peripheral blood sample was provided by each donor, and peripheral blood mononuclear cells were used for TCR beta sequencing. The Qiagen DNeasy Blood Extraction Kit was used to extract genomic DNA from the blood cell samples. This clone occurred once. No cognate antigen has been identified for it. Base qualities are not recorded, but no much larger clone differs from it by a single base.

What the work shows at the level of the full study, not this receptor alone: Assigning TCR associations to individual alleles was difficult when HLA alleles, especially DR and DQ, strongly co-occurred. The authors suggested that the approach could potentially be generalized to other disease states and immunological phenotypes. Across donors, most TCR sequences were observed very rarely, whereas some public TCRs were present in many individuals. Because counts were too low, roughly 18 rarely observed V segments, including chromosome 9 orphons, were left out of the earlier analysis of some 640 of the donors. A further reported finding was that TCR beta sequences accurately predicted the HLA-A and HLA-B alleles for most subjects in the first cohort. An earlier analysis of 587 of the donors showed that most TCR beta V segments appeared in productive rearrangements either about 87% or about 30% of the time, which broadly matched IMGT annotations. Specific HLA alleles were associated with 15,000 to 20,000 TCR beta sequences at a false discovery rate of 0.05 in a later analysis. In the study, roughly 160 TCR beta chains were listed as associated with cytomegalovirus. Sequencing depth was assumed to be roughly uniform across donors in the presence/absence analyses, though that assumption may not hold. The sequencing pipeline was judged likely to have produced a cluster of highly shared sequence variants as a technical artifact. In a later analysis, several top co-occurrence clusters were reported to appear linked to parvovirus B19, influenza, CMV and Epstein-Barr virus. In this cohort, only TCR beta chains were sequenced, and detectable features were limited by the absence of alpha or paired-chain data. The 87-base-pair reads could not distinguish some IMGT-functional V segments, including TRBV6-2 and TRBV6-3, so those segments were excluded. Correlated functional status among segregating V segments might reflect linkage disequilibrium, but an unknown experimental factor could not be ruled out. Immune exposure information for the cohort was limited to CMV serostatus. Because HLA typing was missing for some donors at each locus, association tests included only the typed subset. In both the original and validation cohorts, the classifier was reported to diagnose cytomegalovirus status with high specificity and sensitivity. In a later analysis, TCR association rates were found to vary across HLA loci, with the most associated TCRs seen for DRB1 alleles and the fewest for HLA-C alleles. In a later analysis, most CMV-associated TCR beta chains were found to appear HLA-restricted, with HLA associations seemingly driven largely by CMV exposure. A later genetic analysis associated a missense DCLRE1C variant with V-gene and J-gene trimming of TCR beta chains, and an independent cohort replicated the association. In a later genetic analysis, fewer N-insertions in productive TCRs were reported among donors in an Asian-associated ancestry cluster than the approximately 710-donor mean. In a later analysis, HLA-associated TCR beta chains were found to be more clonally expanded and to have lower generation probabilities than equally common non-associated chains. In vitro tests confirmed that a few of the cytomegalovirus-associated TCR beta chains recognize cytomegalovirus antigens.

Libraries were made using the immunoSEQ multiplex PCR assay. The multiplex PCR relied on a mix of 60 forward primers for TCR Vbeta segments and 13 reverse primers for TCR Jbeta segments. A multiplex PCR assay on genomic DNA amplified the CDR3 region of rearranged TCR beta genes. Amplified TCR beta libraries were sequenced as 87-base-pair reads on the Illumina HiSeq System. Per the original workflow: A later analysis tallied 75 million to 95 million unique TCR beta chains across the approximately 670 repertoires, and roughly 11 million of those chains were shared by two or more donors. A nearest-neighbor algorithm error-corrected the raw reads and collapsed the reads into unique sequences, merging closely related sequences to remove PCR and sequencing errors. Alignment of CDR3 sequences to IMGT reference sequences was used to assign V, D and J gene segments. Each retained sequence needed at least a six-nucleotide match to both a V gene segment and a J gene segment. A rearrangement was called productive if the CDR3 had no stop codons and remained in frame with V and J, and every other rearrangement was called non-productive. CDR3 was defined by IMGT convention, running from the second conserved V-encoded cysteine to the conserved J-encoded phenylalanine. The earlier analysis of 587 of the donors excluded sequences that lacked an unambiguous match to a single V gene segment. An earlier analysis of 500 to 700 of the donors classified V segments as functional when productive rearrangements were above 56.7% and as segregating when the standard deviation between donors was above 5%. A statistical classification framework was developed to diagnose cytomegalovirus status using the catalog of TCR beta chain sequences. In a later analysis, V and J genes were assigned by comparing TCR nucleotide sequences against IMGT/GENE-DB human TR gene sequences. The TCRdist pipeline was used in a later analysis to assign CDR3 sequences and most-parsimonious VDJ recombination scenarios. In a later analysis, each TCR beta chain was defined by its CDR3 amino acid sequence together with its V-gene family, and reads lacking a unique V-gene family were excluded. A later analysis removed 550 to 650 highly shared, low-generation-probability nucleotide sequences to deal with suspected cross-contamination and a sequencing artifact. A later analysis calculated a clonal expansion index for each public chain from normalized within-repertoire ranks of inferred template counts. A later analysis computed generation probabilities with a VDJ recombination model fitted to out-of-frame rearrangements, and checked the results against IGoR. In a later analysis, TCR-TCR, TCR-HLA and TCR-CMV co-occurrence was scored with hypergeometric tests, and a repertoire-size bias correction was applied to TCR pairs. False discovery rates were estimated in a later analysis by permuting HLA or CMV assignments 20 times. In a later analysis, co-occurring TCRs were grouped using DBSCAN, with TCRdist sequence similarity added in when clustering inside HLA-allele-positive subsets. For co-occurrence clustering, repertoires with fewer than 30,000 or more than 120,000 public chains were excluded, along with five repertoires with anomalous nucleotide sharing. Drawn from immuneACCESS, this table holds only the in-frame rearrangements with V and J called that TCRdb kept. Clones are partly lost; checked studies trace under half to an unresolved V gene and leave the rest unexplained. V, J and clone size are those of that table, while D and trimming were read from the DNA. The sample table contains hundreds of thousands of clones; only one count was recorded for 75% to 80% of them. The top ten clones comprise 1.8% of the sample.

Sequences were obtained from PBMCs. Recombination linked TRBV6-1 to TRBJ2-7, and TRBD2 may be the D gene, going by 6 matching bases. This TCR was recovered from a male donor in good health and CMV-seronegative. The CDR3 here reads CASSGEMAGTSYEQYF. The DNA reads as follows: TGTGCCAGCAGTGGGGAGATGGCAGGGACTTCCTACGAGCAGTACTTC.